What follows is one T cell receptor beta chain and its context. Antigen: not known. Prepared TCR beta cDNA libraries contained unique molecular identifiers. Roughly 500,000 cDNA molecules were obtained per 1 to 10 million input T cells. TCRdb ran MiXCR on the PCR reads and lists one entry per CDR3 protein. The sample has 750,000 to 950,000 distinct CDR3 sequences; about 45% are singletons. The sample originates from a study of post-analysis software for immune sequencing data. Background on the study: Relapsing-remitting, secondary progressive and progressive-relapsing courses of multiple sclerosis were included.

Study observations and caveats: Same-batch preparations were strongly co-clustered by F measure. In multiple sclerosis, normalized Chao1 diversity was significantly below that of controls.

The clonotype comes from a girl aged 10 to 17 with multiple sclerosis. Specimen: blood.

Here the CDR3 reads CASSLDPASYEQYF. CDR3 DNA sequence: TGTGCCAGCAGCTTGGATCCGGCCTCCTACGAGCAGTACTTC. The genes are TRBV5-5 and TRBJ2-7; D remains unclear. This CDR3 has 14 amino acids. Trimming pared 0 bases from V and 0 bases from J, leaving 7 bases between. The germline gives CDR1 SGHKS, CDR2 YYEKEE (reference sequence).